Below are 25 T cell receptor beta chains sequenced from a single sample in a study of T cells in localized non-small cell lung cancer. Assay: immunoSEQ multiplex PCR; the TCRdb copy retains only in-frame clones and omits some. The table includes 13,000 or so clones, 86% detected once. The specimen was peripheral blood, collected before any cancer treatment. The receptors shown here come from a male donor aged 60 or over with stage III lung adenocarcinoma.

V usage is TRBV27 and J usage is TRBJ2-1; TRBD2 matches at 10 bases. J lost 6 bases, V lost 3 bases, and 2 bases had no gene match. Per the germline V gene, CDR1 is MNHEY and CDR2 is SMNVEV (reference sequence). This CDR3 comprises 14 residues. The CDR3 region has the DNA TGTGCCAGCAGTTTTGCTAGCGGGAGCAATGAGCAGTTCTTC. Its protein product is CASSFASGSNEQFF.

The chain combines TRBV5-1 with TRBJ2-1; 15 bases fit TRBD2. The germline CDR1 and CDR2 sequences are SGHRS and YFSETQ. V lost 3 bases and J lost 4; bases outside the gene matches: 2. The CDR3 extends over 16 amino acids. The CDR3 is CASSSGLAGGYNEQFF. In DNA form, the CDR3 reads TGCGCCAGCAGCTCCGGACTAGCGGGAGGGTACAATGAGCAGTTCTTC.

The rearrangement joins TRBV28 to TRBJ2-3; D perhaps matches TRBD2 (5 bases). The CDR3 runs to 15 residues. Germline-derived CDR1 and CDR2 are MDHEN and SYDVKM. Trimming removed 6 bases from V and 5 bases from J, with 18 bases in between. CDR3 sequence reads: CASRPEGGELDTQYF. The CDR3 nucleotides are TGTGCCAGCAGACCCGAGGGTGGGGAGTTAGATACGCAGTATTTT.

The V and J genes are TRBV6-5 and TRBJ2-3; D unclear. The CDR3 loop spans 13 amino acids. Looked up from germline, CDR1 is MNHEY and CDR2 is SVGAGI. Trimming pared 8 bases from V and 1 base from J, leaving 10 bases between. The chain's CDR3 is CASQSRGTDTQYF. CDR3 sequence (DNA): TGTGCCAGCCAATCACGGGGCACAGATACGCAGTATTTT.

The chain combines TRBV6-5 with TRBJ2-7; the match to TRBD1 covers 7 bases. Unmatched junction bases numbered 7, after V lost 2 bases and J lost 6 bases. CDR1 is MNHEY, CDR2 SVGAGI, per germline. The CDR3 runs 14 residues. The chain's CDR3 is CASSYRDRATEQYF. As DNA, the CDR3 is TGTGCCAGCAGTTACCGGGACAGAGCGACCGAGCAGTACTTC.

The gene calls are TRBV27 and TRBJ1-5; D is uncertain. The CDR3 runs 17 residues. Germline CDR1 MNHEY, CDR2 SMNVEV (reference sequence). Trimming left V 6 bases short and J 0 bases short, with 18 bases between. The CDR3 DNA reads TGTGCCAGCAGCGTCTCAAGCTCGGGTTATAGCAATCAGCCCCAGCATTTT. Its translation: CASSVSSSGYSNQPQHF.

In nucleotides, the CDR3 is TGTGCCATCAGTGAGTCATCGGGGTCCCAAGAGACCCAGTACTTC. Its protein is CAISESSGSQETQYF. The rearrangement uses TRBV10-3 and TRBJ2-5, with D tentatively TRBD2 (5 bases). The CDR3 length is 15 residues. Germline values: CDR1 ENHRY, CDR2 SYGVKD. V lost 0 bases, J lost 1 base, and 9 bases lay in between.

The rearrangement uses TRBV6-1 and TRBJ1-5, with 10 bases matching TRBD1. Germline V CDR1 and CDR2: MNHNS, SASEGT. The trim removed 6 bases at V and 6 bases at J, leaving 8 bases unmatched. The CDR3 sequence is 15 residues long. The CDR3 is CASRATGGEGQPQHF. The CDR3 region has the DNA TGTGCCAGCAGGGCGACAGGGGGCGAGGGTCAGCCCCAGCATTTT.

The V gene is TRBV4-1, the J gene TRBJ2-7, with 9 nucleotides matching TRBD2. The V gene end was trimmed by 1 base and the J gene end by 6 bases; junction bases not matched to a gene: 10. Germline V CDR1 and CDR2: MGHRA, YSYEKL. This CDR3 has 16 amino acids. This CDR3 is CASSQGTSVSAGEQYF. CDR3 nucleotide sequence: TGCGCCAGCAGCCAAGGGACTAGCGTTTCTGCCGGCGAGCAGTACTTC.

The chain uses TRBV7-2 and TRBJ2-7, with a tentative D call TRBD1 (6 bases). Per the germline V gene, CDR1 is SGHTA and CDR2 is FQGNSA. This CDR3 region has 14 residues. V lost 3 bases and J 6 bases, leaving 15 bases between the germline ends. This CDR3 reads CASSFQGPRGEQYF. In DNA form, the CDR3 reads TGTGCCAGCAGCTTCCAGGGGCCTCGTGGCGAGCAGTACTTC.

The chain uses TRBV7-9 and TRBJ1-1, with a possible D match to TRBD1 (5 bases). The germline V gene encodes CDR1 SEHNR and CDR2 FQNEAQ (reference sequence). The length of the CDR3 is 15 residues. The V end lost 1 base, the J end lost 10 bases, and 19 bases lay between the germline ends. CDR3 loop: CASSLVIGGERGAFF. In nucleotides, the CDR3 is TGTGCCAGCAGCTTAGTAATCGGAGGGGAGCGCGGAGCTTTCTTT. Full variable domain (missing parts from reference TRBV7-9 and TRBJ1-1): DTGVSQNPRHKITKRGQNVTFRCDPISEHNRLYWYRQTLGQGPEFLTYFQNEAQLEKSRLLSDRFSAERPKGSFSTLEIQRTEQGDSAMYLCASSLVIGGERGAFFGQGTRLTVV.

The chain joins TRBV5-1 to TRBJ2-7; D may be TRBD1 (6 bases). This CDR3 is 18 amino acids long. V shed 0 bases and J shed 5 bases, with 24 bases lying between them. The germline gives CDR1 SGHRS, CDR2 YFSETQ. The CDR3 loop is CASSLGGRFQPSGDEQYF. The CDR3 nucleotides read TGCGCCAGCAGCTTGGGGGGGCGGTTCCAGCCTTCTGGGGACGAGCAGTACTTC. Full variable domain (remainder filled in from reference TRBV5-1 and TRBJ2-7): KAGVTQTPRYLIKTRGQQVTLSCSPISGHRSVSWYQQTPGQGLQFLFEYFSETQRNKGNFPGRFSGRQFSNSRSEMNVSTLELGDSALYLCASSLGGRFQPSGDEQYFGPGTRLTVT.

The J gene is TRBJ2-3, the V gene TRBV2, with D perhaps matching TRBD2 (6 bases). CDR1 SNHLY and CDR2 FYNNEI come from the germline V gene. The CDR3 runs 15 residues. Deletions cut 6 bases from V and 4 bases from J, with 17 bases between. This chain's CDR3 is CASRLTEGGPDTQYF. The DNA for the CDR3 is TGTGCCAGCAGACTGACGGAGGGCGGCCCAGATACGCAGTATTTT.

J is TRBJ2-2 and V is TRBV19; unclear D gene. The germline CDR1 and CDR2 sequences are LNHDA and SQIVND (reference sequence). This CDR3 is built from 12 residues. The V and J ends lost 3 bases and 6 bases respectively, with 5 bases between them. CDR3 bases: TGTGCCAGTAGTATCCGTCCCGGGGAGCTGTTTTTT. Translating it yields CASSIRPGELFF.

The rearrangement uses TRBV19 and TRBJ1-3, with TRBD1 as a possible D gene (5 bases). Germline CDR1 and CDR2: LNHDA and SQIVND (reference sequence). Trimming cost V 2 bases and J 3 bases, with 14 bases left between them. This CDR3 is 16 amino acids long. The CDR3 reads CASSISPGNYGNTIYF. CDR3 sequence (DNA): TGTGCCAGTAGTATATCGCCAGGGAACTATGGAAACACCATATATTTT.

The chain carries TRBV15 and TRBJ2-1, with D possibly being TRBD1 or TRBD2 (5 bases each). The CDR3 runs 15 residues. Trimming shortened V by 3 bases and J by 7 bases, and 16 bases separated the two germline ends. From germline, CDR1 is LNHNV and CDR2 YYDKDF (reference sequence). CDR3 sequence reads: CATSRGRGTGNEQFF. The CDR3 DNA follows: TGTGCCACCAGCAGGGGACGGGGCACGGGGAATGAGCAGTTCTTC.

CDR3 in amino acids: CSVESGGKNIQYF. The CDR3 nucleotides read TGCAGCGTTGAATCGGGAGGCAAAAACATTCAGTACTTC. The V gene is TRBV29-1, the J gene TRBJ2-4; TRBD2 agrees at 7 bases. Germline V gives CDR1 SQVTM, CDR2 ANQGSEA. The ends lost 2 bases at V and 3 bases at J; junction bases unmatched: 1. The CDR3 loop spans 13 amino acids.

The V call is TRBV18, the J call TRBJ1-2; TRBD1 matches 8 bases. Germline loops: CDR1 KGHSH, CDR2 LQKENI. The CDR3 spans 13 residues. The trim removed 6 bases at V and 4 bases at J, leaving 4 bases unmatched. Here the CDR3 DNA reads TGTGCCAGCTCGCCTGGGACAGGCTATGGCTACACCTTC. This sequence encodes CASSPGTGYGYTF.

The rearrangement joins TRBV7-8 to TRBJ2-1, with D tentatively TRBD1 (6 bases). The germline gives CDR1 SGHVS, CDR2 FQNEAQ. Deletions cut 1 base from V and 7 bases from J, with 14 bases between. The length of the CDR3 is 15 residues. Written as DNA, the CDR3 is TGTGCCAGCAGCTTAGATTGGGCAGGGGCGAATGAGCAGTTCTTC. Its translation is CASSLDWAGANEQFF.

The chain carries TRBV11-1 and TRBJ2-3, with D possibly TRBD1 on 6 matching bases. Germline V lookup: CDR1 SGHAT, CDR2 FQDESV (reference sequence). The CDR3 extends over 13 amino acids. Trimming took 5 bases from V and 4 from J, leaving 10 bases between them. CDR3 residues: CASSIQGADTQYF. DNA for the CDR3: TGTGCCAGCAGCATACAGGGCGCAGATACGCAGTATTTT.

This chain's CDR3 is CASSPTGDREGEAFF. The CDR3 coding sequence is TGTGCCAGCAGCCCAACTGGGGACAGGGAAGGGGAAGCTTTCTTT. The V call is TRBV11-2, the J call TRBJ1-1; the match to TRBD1 covers 9 bases. Looked up from germline, CDR1 is SGHAT and CDR2 is FQNNGV. This CDR3 region has 15 residues. Germline trimming cut 5 bases from V and 8 bases from J; bases unmatched to any gene: 12.

The chain combines TRBV12-5 with TRBJ2-2; D gene unclear. CDR3 length: 12 amino acids. V lost 6 bases to trimming and J lost 5 bases, with 7 bases between them. Germline values: CDR1 LGHNT, CDR2 FRNRAP. The CDR3 loop reads CASGPTTGELFF. In DNA, the CDR3 is TGTGCTAGTGGCCCCACGACCGGGGAGCTGTTTTTT. The entire variable domain, with the rest obtained from reference TRBV12-5 and TRBJ2-2, is as follows: DARVTQTPRHKVTEMGQEVTMRCQPILGHNTVFWYRQTMMQGLELLAYFRNRAPLDDSGMPKDRFSAEMPDATLATLKIQPSEPRDSAVYFCASGPTTGELFFGEGSRLTVL.

This clone was seen only once. The chain links TRBV6-4 to TRBJ2-1; 8 nucleotides match TRBD2. The trim removed 5 bases at V and 7 bases at J, leaving 7 bases unmatched. CDR1 is MRHNA, CDR2 SNTAGT, per germline. This CDR3 spans 14 amino acids. As DNA, the CDR3 is TGTGCCAGCAGTAAAGCGGGGGAGACGAATGAGCAGTTCTTC. This codes for CASSKAGETNEQFF.

The genes are TRBV2 and TRBJ2-7; 11 nucleotides match TRBD2. CDR1 is SNHLY, CDR2 FYNNEI, per germline. The trim removed 6 bases at V and 5 bases at J, leaving 15 bases unmatched. This CDR3 spans 17 amino acids. The CDR3 region is CASSLRTSGHSGNEQYF. The CDR3 DNA reads as TGTGCCAGCAGCCTAAGGACTAGCGGGCACAGCGGGAACGAGCAGTACTTC.

The CDR3 protein is CASSPGLAGSEETQYF. CDR3 DNA: TGTGCCAGCAGCCCTGGACTAGCGGGGAGTGAAGAGACCCAGTACTTC. The genes are TRBV28 and TRBJ2-5, with 12 bases that match TRBD2. Germline loops: CDR1 MDHEN, CDR2 SYDVKM. J gave up 3 bases and V 6 bases, and 8 bases lay outside the gene matches. The CDR3 runs to 16 residues.